One sample yielded the 21 T cell receptor beta chains listed below, sequenced in a study of T cells in localized non-small cell lung cancer. Assay used: immunoSEQ multiplex PCR; TCRdb lists only in-frame clones, some missing. In the table there are roughly 48,000 clones, roughly 80% of which are singletons. The material was peripheral blood, obtained before any cancer treatment. These receptors came from a man aged 35 to 69 with stage I squamous cell lung carcinoma.

This chain joins TRBV28 and TRBJ2-1; 7 positions agree with TRBD1. V lost 6 bases, J lost 5 bases, and 7 bases stayed unmatched. CDR1 is MDHEN, CDR2 SYDVKM, per germline. The CDR3 sequence is 14 residues long. The DNA for the CDR3 is TGTGCCAGCAGCTCCGGGACAGATAACAATGAGCAGTTCTTC. It translates to CASSSGTDNNEQFF.

V and J are TRBV4-1 and TRBJ1-4; no firm D call. The germline V and J ends were trimmed by 1 base and 0 bases, with 9 bases remaining between them. The V gene's germline CDR1 is MGHRA and CDR2 YSYEKL. The CDR3 is 16 amino acids. Written as DNA, the CDR3 is TGCGCCAGCAGCCAAGGTTTGACTGCAACTAATGAAAAACTGTTTTTT. This gives the protein CASSQGLTATNEKLFF.

The chain couples TRBV19 to TRBJ2-1; 11 nucleotides match TRBD2. Germline loops: CDR1 LNHDA, CDR2 SQIVND (reference sequence). The CDR3 is made up of 17 amino acids. V was clipped by 3 bases and J by 0 bases; unmatched bases: 4. The CDR3 DNA reads as TGTGCCAGTAGTATTACGGGACTAGCGGACTCCTACAATGAGCAGTTCTTC. The encoded protein is CASSITGLADSYNEQFF.

The V gene is TRBV29-1, the J gene TRBJ2-3; no reliable D call. This CDR3 is 15 amino acids long. Trimming cost V 7 bases and J 1 base, with 18 bases left between them. Germline V gene lookup returns CDR1 SQVTM and CDR2 ANQGSEA. The CDR3, as DNA: TGCAGCGGTGTAGGGTCAGGCTGGGGCACAGATACGCAGTATTTT. Protein product: CSGVGSGWGTDTQYF.

On this clone: This sample includes further DNA sequences coding for the same CDR3. This sequence joins TRBV5-6 and TRBJ2-6, with D uncertain. Trimming took off 2 bases at V and 1 base at J, with 1 base between the two ends. The CDR3 loop spans 13 amino acids. Germline lookup yields CDR1 SGHDT and CDR2 YYEEEE. The CDR3 is CASSFSGANVLTF. CDR3 in DNA: TGTGCCAGCAGCTTTTCTGGGGCCAACGTCCTGACTTTC.

This clone has just a few counts. The chain is built from TRBV14 and TRBJ2-2; D is perhaps TRBD1 (5 bases). V dropped 2 bases and J dropped 7 bases, with 11 bases sitting between them. The CDR3 spans 14 residues. Germline V gene lookup returns CDR1 SGHDN and CDR2 FVKESK. The CDR3 DNA reads TGTGCCAGCAGCCAACAGCAGGGATTCGGGGAGCTGTTTTTT. Its protein product is CASSQQQGFGELFF. The full variable domain, rest sourced from reference TRBV14 and TRBJ2-2, is EAGVTQFPSHSVIEKGQTVTLRCDPISGHDNLYWYRRVMGKEIKFLLHFVKESKQDESGMPNNRFLAERTGGTYSTLKVQPAELEDSGVYFCASSQQQGFGELFFGEGSRLTVL.

The chain is built from TRBV6-1 and TRBJ1-5; D may be TRBD1 (5 bases). The germline CDR1 and CDR2 sequences are MNHNS and SASEGT. CDR3 length: 14 residues. V lost 2 bases to trimming and J lost 7 bases, with 12 bases between them. As DNA, the CDR3 is TGTGCCAGCAGTGAATCGCAGGGTCCCCAGCCCCAGCATTTT. Amino acid sequence: CASSESQGPQPQHF.

The chain couples TRBV5-6 to TRBJ2-1; D is possibly TRBD2 (6 bases). The CDR3 runs to 14 residues. Germline V gene lookup returns CDR1 SGHDT and CDR2 YYEEEE. The ends were cut back, 3 bases at V and 9 bases at J, with 16 bases in the middle. The CDR3 protein is CASSWRAIGSEQFF. The CDR3 coding sequence is TGTGCCAGCAGCTGGCGGGCAATCGGGAGTGAGCAGTTCTTC.

CDR3 in amino acids: CASSSLGTNEKLFF. The CDR3 DNA reads as TGTGCCAGCAGCTCCTTAGGGACTAATGAAAAACTGTTTTTT. The V gene is TRBV7-6, the J gene TRBJ1-4; D is unresolved. Germline V gene lookup returns CDR1 SGHVS and CDR2 FNYEAQ. The CDR3 is made up of 14 amino acids. Between the trimmed V and J ends, which lost 4 bases and 2 bases, there was a span of 8 bases.

The chain uses TRBV6-1 and TRBJ2-1; the D gene is possibly TRBD2 (6 bases). Germline V CDR1 and CDR2: MNHNS, SASEGT. The CDR3 sequence is 13 residues long. Trimming took 6 bases from V and 10 from J, leaving 16 bases between them. CDR3 in DNA: TGTGCCAGCAGCCATGGGACTCAACAGGAGCAGTTCTTC. Its protein is CASSHGTQQEQFF.

This clone was seen a single time. The CDR3 sequence is CASSVALEMPDTQYF. CDR3 in DNA: TGTGCCAGCAGCGTAGCTCTCGAAATGCCAGATACGCAGTATTTT. The V and J genes are TRBV9 and TRBJ2-3; D is ambiguous. Trimming pared 0 bases from V and 4 bases from J, leaving 12 bases between. The CDR3 covers 15 residues. Germline V lookup: CDR1 SGDLS, CDR2 YYNGEE. Full variable domain (rest looked up from reference TRBV9 and TRBJ2-3): DSGVTQTPKHLITATGQRVTLRCSPRSGDLSVYWYQQSLDQGLQFLIQYYNGEERAKGNILERFSAQQFPDLHSELNLSSLELGDSALYFCASSVALEMPDTQYFGPGTRLTVL.

V is TRBV5-1 and J is TRBJ1-6; D is unclear. This CDR3 spans 11 amino acids. The germline gives CDR1 SGHRS, CDR2 YFSETQ. V lost 4 bases to trimming and J lost 7 bases, with 3 bases between them. The CDR3 DNA is TGCGCCAGCAGCCGGAATTCACCCCTCCACTTT. It codes for CASSRNSPLHF.

The V call is TRBV20-1, the J call TRBJ2-7, with no clear D. Germline-derived CDR1 and CDR2 are DFQATT and SNEGSKA (reference sequence). The length of the CDR3 is 10 residues. The CDR3 DNA sequence: TGCGGGGTGTTAGCCTACGAGCAGTACTTC. Amino acid sequence: CGVLAYEQYF.

The chain joins TRBV21-1 to TRBJ2-7. TRBV21-1 is noted as a pseudogene. The CDR3 sequence is 15 residues long. The CDR3 here is CASSNDGPSSYEQYF. In DNA, the CDR3 is TGTGCCAGCAGCAACGACGGACCTAGCTCCTACGAGCAGTACTTC.

The V gene is TRBV7-9, the J gene TRBJ2-1; D may match TRBD1 or TRBD2 (5 bases each). Germline loops: CDR1 SEHNR, CDR2 FQNEAQ (reference sequence). This CDR3 is built from 19 residues. V was shortened by 2 bases and J by 4 bases, with 24 bases between the two germline ends. In nucleotides, the CDR3 is TGTGCCAGCAGCTTACTTCGGGACCCCTCGAAAACCCGATACAATGAGCAGTTCTTC. Protein: CASSLLRDPSKTRYNEQFF.

The chain carries TRBV18 and TRBJ2-1; D is undetermined. V shed 5 bases and J shed 5 bases, with 10 bases lying between them. There are 13 residues in the CDR3. Germline V gene data show CDR1 as KGHSH and CDR2 as LQKENI. CDR3 amino acids: CASSFRQDNEQFF. Written as DNA, the CDR3 is TGTGCCAGCTCATTCCGACAAGACAATGAGCAGTTCTTC.

This chain uses TRBV11-2 with TRBJ2-7, with D possibly TRBD1 on 5 matching bases. CDR1 and CDR2 from the germline V gene are SGHAT and FQNNGV. V lost 1 base, J lost 3 bases, and 19 bases lay in between. This CDR3 has 17 amino acids. The CDR3: CASSLGGRRSLIYEQYF. In DNA form, the CDR3 reads TGTGCCAGCAGCTTAGGGGGCAGGCGAAGTTTAATCTACGAGCAGTACTTC.

The chain carries TRBV19 and TRBJ1-5; 7 positions agree with TRBD1. The CDR3 is made up of 21 amino acids. Trimming removed 2 bases from V and 2 bases from J; junction bases left unmatched: 21. Germline-derived CDR1 and CDR2 are LNHDA and SQIVND (reference sequence). The CDR3 DNA follows: TGTGCCAGTAGTATACCGGAACAGGGGCGATCCCCCTATAGTTGCAATCAGCCCCAGCATTTT. Protein product: CASSIPEQGRSPYSCNQPQHF.

The chain carries TRBV28 and TRBJ1-4; D is unclear. The CDR3 consists of 17 residues. The V end was cut by 6 bases, the J end by 4 bases, with 21 bases between. Germline V gives CDR1 MDHEN, CDR2 SYDVKM. The CDR3 protein is CASRPPPRSVFNEKLFF. In DNA, the CDR3 is TGTGCCAGCAGGCCGCCGCCACGGAGTGTTTTTAATGAAAAACTGTTTTTT.

This clone was seen a handful of times. The CDR3 is CASSFINTEQYF. The CDR3 nucleotides read TGTGCCAGCAGCTTCATCAACACCGAGCAGTACTTC. This chain connects TRBV7-9 to TRBJ2-7; D unclear. The CDR3 is 12 residues long. Trimming pared 3 bases from V and 6 bases from J, leaving 9 bases between. Germline assignment: CDR1 SEHNR and CDR2 FQNEAQ (reference sequence).

This clone was seen a single time. The rearrangement links TRBV29-1 to TRBJ2-3; 8 bases fit TRBD1. The germline V gene encodes CDR1 SQVTM and CDR2 ANQGSEA. CDR3 length: 13 residues. The trim removed 2 bases at V and 5 bases at J, leaving 3 bases unmatched. CDR3 sequence reads: CSVEQGAGDTQYF. The CDR3 DNA is TGCAGCGTTGAACAGGGGGCCGGAGATACGCAGTATTTT.